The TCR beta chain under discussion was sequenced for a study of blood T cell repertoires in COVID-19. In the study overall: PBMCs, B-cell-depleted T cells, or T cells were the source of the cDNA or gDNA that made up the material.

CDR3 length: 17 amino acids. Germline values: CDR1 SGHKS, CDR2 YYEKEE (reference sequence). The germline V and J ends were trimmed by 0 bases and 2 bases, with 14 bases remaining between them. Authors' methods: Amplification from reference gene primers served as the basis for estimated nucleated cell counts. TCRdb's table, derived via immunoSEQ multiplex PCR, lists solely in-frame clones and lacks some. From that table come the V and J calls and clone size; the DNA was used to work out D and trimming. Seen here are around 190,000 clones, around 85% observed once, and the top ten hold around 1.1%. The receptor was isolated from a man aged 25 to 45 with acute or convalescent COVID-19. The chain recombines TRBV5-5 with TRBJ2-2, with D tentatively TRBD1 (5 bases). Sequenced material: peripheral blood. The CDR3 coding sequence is TGTGCCAGCAGCTTGGCAGGGTCTTTCTTAAACACCGGGGAGCTGTTTTTT. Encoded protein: CASSLAGSFLNTGELFF.